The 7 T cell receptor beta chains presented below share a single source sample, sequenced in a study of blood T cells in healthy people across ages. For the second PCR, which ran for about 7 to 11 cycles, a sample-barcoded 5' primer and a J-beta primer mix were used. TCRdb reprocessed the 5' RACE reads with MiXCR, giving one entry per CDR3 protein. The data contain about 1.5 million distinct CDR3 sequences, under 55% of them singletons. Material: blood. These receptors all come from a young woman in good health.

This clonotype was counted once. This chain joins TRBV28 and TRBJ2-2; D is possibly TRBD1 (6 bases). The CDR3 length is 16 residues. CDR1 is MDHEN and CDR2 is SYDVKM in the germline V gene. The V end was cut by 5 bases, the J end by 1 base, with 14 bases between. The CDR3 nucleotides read TGTGCCAGCAGTCCTGGGCGGACAGTGAACACCGGGGAGCTGTTTTTT. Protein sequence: CASSPGRTVNTGELFF.

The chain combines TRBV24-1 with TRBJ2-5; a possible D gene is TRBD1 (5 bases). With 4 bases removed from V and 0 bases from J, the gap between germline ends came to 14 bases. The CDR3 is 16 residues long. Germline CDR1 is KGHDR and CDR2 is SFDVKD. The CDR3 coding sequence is TGTGCCACCAGTGACCCGGCGCGACAGAACCAAGAGACCCAGTACTTC. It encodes CATSDPARQNQETQYF.

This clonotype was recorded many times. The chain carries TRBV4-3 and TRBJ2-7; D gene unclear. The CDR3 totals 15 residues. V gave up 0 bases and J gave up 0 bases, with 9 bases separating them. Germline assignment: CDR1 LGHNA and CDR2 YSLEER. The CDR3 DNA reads TGCGCCAGCAGCCAAGACCCGTCCAGCTCCTACGAGCAGTACTTC. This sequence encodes CASSQDPSSSYEQYF.

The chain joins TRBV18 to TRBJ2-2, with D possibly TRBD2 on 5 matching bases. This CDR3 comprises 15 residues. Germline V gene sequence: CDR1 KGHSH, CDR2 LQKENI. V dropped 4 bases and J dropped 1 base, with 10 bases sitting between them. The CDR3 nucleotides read TGTGCCAGCTCACTACTAGTACAGAACACCGGGGAGCTGTTTTTT. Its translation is CASSLLVQNTGELFF.

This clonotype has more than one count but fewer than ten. The CDR3 reads CASSLAFPYEQYF. For the CDR3, the DNA is TGTGCCAGCAGCTTAGCTTTTCCCTACGAGCAGTACTTC. This chain connects TRBV7-9 to TRBJ2-7; D gene ambiguous. CDR1 is SEHNR, CDR2 FQNEAQ, per germline (reference sequence). The CDR3 runs 13 residues. V lost 0 bases, J lost 2 bases, and 5 bases lay in between. The variable domain in full, with the rest retrieved from reference TRBV7-9 and TRBJ2-7, is DTGVSQNPRHKITKRGQNVTFRCDPISEHNRLYWYRQTLGQGPEFLTYFQNEAQLEKSRLLSDRFSAERPKGSFSTLEIQRTEQGDSAMYLCASSLAFPYEQYFGPGTRLTVT.

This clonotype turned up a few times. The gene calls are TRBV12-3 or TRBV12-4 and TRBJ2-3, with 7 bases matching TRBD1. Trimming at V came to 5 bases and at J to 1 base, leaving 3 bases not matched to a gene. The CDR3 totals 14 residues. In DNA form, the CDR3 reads TGTGCCAGCAGTAACAGGGGTGGCACAGATACGCAGTATTTT. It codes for CASSNRGGTDTQYF.

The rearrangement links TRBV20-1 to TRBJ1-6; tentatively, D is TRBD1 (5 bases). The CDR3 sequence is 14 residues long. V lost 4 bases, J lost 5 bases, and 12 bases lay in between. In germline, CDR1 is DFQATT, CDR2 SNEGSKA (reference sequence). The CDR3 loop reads CSAIKDTNNSPLHF. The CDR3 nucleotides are TGCAGTGCTATAAAGGACACCAATAATTCACCCCTCCACTTT.